Below, 25 T cell receptor beta chains from the same sample are listed, as sequenced in a study of TIL therapy for anti-PD-1-resistant metastatic lung cancer. The sample's time point: pre-treatment sample, taken before nivolumab and TIL therapy. This was the immunoSEQ v3 assay. TCRdb's copy holds only in-frame clones and misses some; the assay was immunoSEQ multiplex PCR. The sample includes approximately 60,000 clones, more than 60% of them seen just once. Here the sequenced sample was blood, taken at baseline. The origin of the receptors is a person aged 25 to 85 with non-small cell lung cancer.

The chain links TRBV11-2 to TRBJ1-1; D is ambiguous. CDR3 length: 14 amino acids. The ends were cut back, 5 bases at V and 2 bases at J, with 12 bases in the middle. Germline CDR1 is SGHAT and CDR2 is FQNNGV. CDR3 region: CASSPGRYNTEAFF. CDR3 bases: TGTGCCAGCAGCCCTGGACGCTACAACACTGAAGCTTTCTTT.

V and J are TRBV18 and TRBJ1-2; D uncertain. Trimming took 5 bases from V and 0 from J, leaving 7 bases between them. The CDR3 contains 13 residues. The germline gives CDR1 KGHSH, CDR2 LQKENI. The CDR3 spells CASSFEANYGYTF. The CDR3 bases are TGTGCCAGCTCATTCGAGGCTAACTATGGCTACACCTTC.

This chain joins TRBV29-1 and TRBJ1-5, with 9 nucleotides matching TRBD1. CDR1 is SQVTM, CDR2 ANQGSEA, per germline. This CDR3 contains 13 residues. The V gene end was trimmed by 5 bases and the J gene end by 6 bases; junction bases not matched to a gene: 5. CDR3 amino acids: CSVRQGDGQPQHF. DNA of the CDR3: TGCAGCGTTCGACAGGGGGACGGTCAGCCCCAGCATTTT.

The genes are TRBV18 and TRBJ2-7, with D perhaps TRBD1 (6 bases). In germline, CDR1 is KGHSH, CDR2 LQKENI. Trimming took off 5 bases at V and 4 bases at J, with 15 bases between the two ends. CDR3 size: 14 residues. The CDR3 DNA follows: TGTGCCAGCTCAATGGACAGTTCGGCATACGAGCAGTACTTC. It is translated as CASSMDSSAYEQYF.

The chain combines TRBV11-1 with TRBJ2-7; either TRBD1 or TRBD2 may fit D (5 bases each). The CDR3 totals 15 residues. Germline V gives CDR1 SGHAT, CDR2 FQDESV (reference sequence). V was shortened by 3 bases and J by 7 bases, with 19 bases between the two germline ends. The CDR3 coding sequence is TGTGCCAGCAGCTTTTCCGACAGCGGTACCCAAGAGCAGTACTTC. This encodes CASSFSDSGTQEQYF. Together with reference TRBV11-1 and TRBJ2-7, the CDR3 gives the full variable domain: EAEVAQSPRYKITEKSQAVAFWCDPISGHATLYWYRQILGQGPELLVQFQDESVVDDSQLPKDRFSAERLKGVDSTLKIQPAELGDSAMYLCASSFSDSGTQEQYFGPGTRLTVT.

This sequence joins TRBV2 and TRBJ2-1; 11 bases line up with TRBD2. Germline-derived CDR1 and CDR2 are SNHLY and FYNNEI. CDR3 size: 17 residues. V was clipped by 3 bases and J by 4 bases; unmatched bases: 8. The CDR3 DNA reads as TGTGCCAGCAGTGATAGTTTAGGGACTAGCGGTTACAATGAGCAGTTCTTC. Encoded protein: CASSDSLGTSGYNEQFF. Based on the CDR3 plus reference TRBV2 and TRBJ2-1, the full variable domain is EPEVTQTPSHQVTQMGQEVILRCVPISNHLYFYWYRQILGQKVEFLVSFYNNEISEKSEIFDDQFSVERPDGSNFTLKIRSTKLEDSAMYFCASSDSLGTSGYNEQFFGPGTRLTVL.

The CDR3 sequence is CASSRGGSYEQYF. The CDR3 nucleotides read TGTGCCAGCAGTCGCGGTGGCTCCTACGAGCAGTACTTC. The rearrangement joins TRBV5-4 to TRBJ2-7, with D uncertain. The CDR3 runs 13 residues. In germline, CDR1 is SGHNT, CDR2 YYREEE (reference sequence). V lost 5 bases to trimming and J lost 0 bases, with 9 bases between them.

This chain joins TRBV2 and TRBJ1-1; D gene unclear. This CDR3 contains 13 residues. Trimming took 6 bases from V and 7 from J, leaving 15 bases between them. The germline V gene has CDR1 SNHLY and CDR2 FYNNEI. CDR3 sequence (DNA): TGTGCCAGCAGATGGCGAGGCGATGGTGAAGCTTTCTTT. The encoded protein is CASRWRGDGEAFF.

The chain uses TRBV2 and TRBJ2-3; 10 positions match TRBD1. This CDR3 region has 13 residues. V gave up 8 bases and J gave up 3 bases; unmatched junction bases: 2. Germline V gene lookup returns CDR1 SNHLY and CDR2 FYNNEI. This chain's CDR3 is CASGTGETDTQYF. The DNA of the CDR3 is TGTGCCAGCGGGACAGGGGAAACAGATACGCAGTATTTT.

About this clone itself: The junction shows a germline mismatch at one end, possibly a read error. V and J are TRBV11-2 and TRBJ2-1; 9 bases are shared with TRBD1. CDR3 size: 15 residues. CDR1 is SGHAT and CDR2 is FQNNGV in the germline V gene. CDR3 nucleotides: TGTGCCAGCAGCCTAGACAGGGGGACCTACAATGAGCAGTTCTTC. It translates to CASSLDRGTYNEQFF.

The rearrangement uses TRBV7-2 and TRBJ1-2; TRBD1 might be the D (5 bases). CDR3 length equals 15 residues. Per germline, CDR1 SGHTA and CDR2 FQGNSA. V was shortened by 2 bases and J by 3 bases, with 13 bases between the two germline ends. The CDR3 spells CASSLRQFHYYGYTF. The CDR3 DNA is TGTGCCAGCAGCTTAAGACAGTTCCACTACTATGGCTACACCTTC.

The chain's CDR3 is CASSLGPGGVAEAFF. For the CDR3, the DNA is TGTGCCAGCAGCTTAGGCCCTGGGGGGGTCGCTGAAGCTTTCTTT. V gene TRBV7-9 combines with J gene TRBJ1-1; D is perhaps TRBD1 (5 bases). The CDR3 runs 15 residues. V gave up 1 base and J gave up 6 bases, with 15 bases separating them. CDR1 SEHNR and CDR2 FQNEAQ come from the germline V gene (reference sequence).

The chain recombines TRBV19 with TRBJ1-1, with 9 bases identical to TRBD1. Trimming cost V 1 base and J 8 bases; bases outside gene matches: 8. The CDR3 loop spans 15 amino acids. Looked up from germline, CDR1 is LNHDA and CDR2 is SQIVND (reference sequence). The CDR3 coding sequence is TGTGCCAGTAGTATAGCCCCGGGACAGGGAACGGAAGCTTTCTTT. This codes for CASSIAPGQGTEAFF.

This chain connects TRBV27 to TRBJ2-5; a possible D gene is TRBD2 (6 bases). CDR1 and CDR2 (germline): MNHEY, SMNVEV (reference sequence). The CDR3 covers 13 residues. The V end was cut by 5 bases, the J end by 4 bases, with 11 bases between. CDR3 region: CASSDGGRETQYF. The CDR3 DNA is TGTGCCAGCAGTGACGGGGGACGAGAGACCCAGTACTTC.

The chain combines TRBV2 with TRBJ1-2; the D gene is possibly TRBD1 (5 bases). CDR3 size: 12 residues. V was clipped by 3 bases and J by 4 bases, with 6 bases between them. CDR1 SNHLY and CDR2 FYNNEI come from the germline V gene. CDR3 nucleotides: TGTGCCAGCAGTGAGGGGCGCTATGGCTACACCTTC. Its protein is CASSEGRYGYTF.

This clone has more than one count but fewer than ten. The chain couples TRBV5-1 to TRBJ2-1, with D unresolved. The CDR3 extends over 13 amino acids. With 0 bases removed from V and 5 bases from J, the gap between germline ends came to 6 bases. In germline, CDR1 is SGHRS, CDR2 YFSETQ. CDR3: CASSLARNNEQFF. The CDR3 bases are TGCGCCAGCAGCTTGGCCAGAAACAATGAGCAGTTCTTC.

The J gene is TRBJ2-4, the V gene TRBV6-4, with a possible D match to TRBD2 (5 bases). Germline-derived CDR1 and CDR2 are MRHNA and SNTAGT. CDR3 length: 15 residues. Between the trimmed V and J ends, which lost 0 bases and 6 bases, there was a span of 12 bases. The CDR3 is CASSDSASSRNIQYF. In DNA, the CDR3 is TGTGCCAGCAGTGACTCGGCTAGCTCTAGAAACATTCAGTACTTC.

This chain uses TRBV5-4 with TRBJ2-7; D is unclear. Trimming removed 6 bases at V and 3 bases at J, with 19 bases between. The CDR3 is 15 residues long. CDR1 and CDR2 (germline): SGHNT, YYREEE (reference sequence). In nucleotides, the CDR3 is TGTGCCAGCACCCCAGGACCAACAGAAATCTACGAGCAGTACTTC. This sequence encodes CASTPGPTEIYEQYF.

V usage is TRBV6-5 and J usage is TRBJ2-7, with D possibly being TRBD1 (6 bases). The CDR3 extends over 14 amino acids. Germline assignment: CDR1 MNHEY and CDR2 SVGAGI. The germline V and J ends were trimmed by 4 bases and 3 bases, with 13 bases remaining between them. CDR3 residues: CASSSAQGIYEQYF. The CDR3, as DNA: TGTGCCAGCAGTTCTGCCCAGGGGATCTACGAGCAGTACTTC.

The table lists this clone with a few counts. The chain joins TRBV6-5 to TRBJ2-1; D ambiguous. Trimming took 2 bases from V and 5 from J, leaving 4 bases between them. Germline-derived CDR1 and CDR2 are MNHEY and SVGAGI. The CDR3 sequence is 12 residues long. The CDR3 region is CASSYRDNEQFF. DNA for the CDR3: TGTGCCAGCAGTTACAGGGACAATGAGCAGTTCTTC.

V and J are TRBV15 and TRBJ1-4; TRBD1 matches at 12 bases. The CDR3 is made up of 18 amino acids. CDR1 is LNHNV, CDR2 YYDKDF, per germline (reference sequence). V trimming: 0 bases; J trimming: 5 bases; junction bases outside the gene matches: 7. CDR3 region: CATSRDTGTGGVNEKLFF. The CDR3 DNA sequence: TGTGCCACCAGCAGAGACACCGGGACAGGGGGCGTCAATGAAAAACTGTTTTTT. Full variable domain (remainder filled in from reference TRBV15 and TRBJ1-4): DAMVIQNPRYQVTQFGKPVTLSCSQTLNHNVMYWYQQKSSQAPKLLFHYYDKDFNNEADTPDNFQSRRPNTSFCFLDIRSPGLGDTAMYLCATSRDTGTGGVNEKLFFGSGTQLSVL.

This clone has a handful of counts. The same CDR3 is also encoded by other DNA sequences in this sample. The rearrangement links TRBV19 to TRBJ1-1, with D possibly matching TRBD1 (6 bases). Trimming took 3 bases from V and 3 from J, leaving 11 bases between them. This CDR3 comprises 14 residues. Germline lookup yields CDR1 LNHDA and CDR2 SQIVND (reference sequence). CDR3 sequence: CASSIDRRYTEAFF. The CDR3 DNA reads TGTGCCAGTAGTATCGACAGGAGATACACTGAAGCTTTCTTT. The whole variable domain, filled in from reference TRBV19 and TRBJ1-1, reads DGGITQSPKYLFRKEGQNVTLSCEQNLNHDAMYWYRQDPGQGLRLIYYSQIVNDFQKGDIAEGYSVSREKKESFPLTVTSAQKNPTAFYLCASSIDRRYTEAFFGQGTRLTVV.

This clone was found once. The chain has TRBV30 and TRBJ2-5; D call uncertain. Trimming shortened V by 1 base and J by 3 bases, and 0 bases separated the two germline ends. Germline lookup yields CDR1 GTSNPN and CDR2 SVGIG (reference sequence). The CDR3 runs 10 residues. The CDR3 nucleotides read TGTGCCTGGAGTGAAGAGACCCAGTACTTC. It is translated as CAWSEETQYF.

This clone came up once. The J gene is TRBJ2-5, the V gene TRBV4-3; TRBD1 matches at 7 bases. The CDR3 consists of 16 residues. After removal of 0 bases from V and 4 bases from J, the junction contained 8 bases not matched to a gene. The V gene's germline CDR1 is LGHNA and CDR2 YSLEER. In DNA form, the CDR3 reads TGCGCCAGCAGCCAAGAAGGGACAGTAGGTCGAGAGACCCAGTACTTC. The encoded protein is CASSQEGTVGRETQYF.

This chain uses TRBV4-2 with TRBJ2-3; TRBD1 or TRBD2 may be the D gene (5 bases each). There are 16 residues in the CDR3. The germline V gene has CDR1 LGHNA and CDR2 YNFKEQ. V was trimmed by 1 base and J by 3 bases, leaving 14 bases between them. CDR3 DNA: TGTGCCAGCAGCCAAGGCTTTTTAGGGGAGACAGATACGCAGTATTTT. It translates to CASSQGFLGETDTQYF.